This is a list of T cell receptor beta chains from one sample in a study of control samples from healthy donors and cancer patients. The table came from immunoSEQ multiplex PCR; TCRdb's copy has only in-frame clones and leaves some out. The table records 57,000 or so clones, almost 90% of them present only once. The sample comprised PBMCs. Receptors originate from a man aged 60-69 years with colorectal cancer. CDR3s include the opening cysteine and the closing phenylalanine or tryptophan.

TRBV6-1	TRBJ2-3	CASSEWVGGRYF
TRBV14	TRBJ1-2	CASSQFSGRQGANYGYTF
TRBV4-2	TRBJ2-3	CASSPRGQGSTDTQYF
TRBV2	TRBJ1-1	CASSEKGRGTEAFF
TRBV19	TRBJ2-2	CASSSDRGRTGELFF
TRBV6-5	TRBJ2-3	CASSILASSTDTQYF
TRBV19	TRBJ1-5	CASTSGWGLGQPQHF
TRBV5-3	TRBJ2-7	CARSLDRDF
TRBV18	TRBJ1-3	CASSPPIGGVGTIYF
TRBV3-1/TRBV3-2	TRBJ1-5	CASSQRQGSNQPQHF
TRBV4-1	TRBJ2-2	CASKGGGGGELFF
TRBV15	TRBJ2-3	CATSRAQTPGTDTQYF
TRBV30	TRBJ1-2	CAWRPPGGGYTF
TRBV11-2	TRBJ1-1	CASSLRFGWGAFF
TRBV7-9	TRBJ1-3	CASSLVGGSGNTIYF
TRBV24-1	TRBJ1-2	CATSGTASRSYTF
TRBV14	TRBJ1-6	CASSPSTGSSPLHF
TRBV30	TRBJ1-5	CAWSYGVNQPQHF
TRBV18	TRBJ1-2	CASSPLGQLSDGYTF
TRBV3-1/TRBV3-2	TRBJ2-5	CASSQWYAGGRETQYF
TRBV2	TRBJ1-5	CASSESGPQHF
TRBV4-1	TRBJ2-1	CASSQLNTLAGGFLSSYNEQFF
TRBV2	TRBJ2-1	CASSELRRVAFF
TRBV7-8	TRBJ1-1	CASRRDRNMNTEAFF
TRBV15	TRBJ1-3	CATSLWQSDTIYF
TRBV5-1	TRBJ2-1	CASSSGQNSYNEQFF
TRBV11-3	TRBJ1-4	CASSLAGGGEKLFF
TRBV19	TRBJ1-3	CASSEGPPLFGNTIYF